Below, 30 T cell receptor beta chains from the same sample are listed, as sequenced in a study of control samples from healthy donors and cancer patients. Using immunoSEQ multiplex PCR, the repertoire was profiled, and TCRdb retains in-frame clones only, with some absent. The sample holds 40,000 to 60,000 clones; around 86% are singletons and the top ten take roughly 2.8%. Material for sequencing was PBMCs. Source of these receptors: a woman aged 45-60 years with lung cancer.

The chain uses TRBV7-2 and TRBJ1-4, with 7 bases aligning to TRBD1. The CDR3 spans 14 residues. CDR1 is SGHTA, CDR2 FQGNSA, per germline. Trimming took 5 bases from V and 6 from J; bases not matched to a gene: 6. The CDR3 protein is CASSKDRSDEKLFF. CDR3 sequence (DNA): TGTGCCAGCAGCAAGGACAGGTCCGATGAAAAACTGTTTTTT. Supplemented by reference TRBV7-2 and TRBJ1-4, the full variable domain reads GAGVSQSPSNKVTEKGKDVELRCDPISGHTALYWYRQSLGQGLEFLIYFQGNSAPDKSGLPSDRFSAERTGGSVSTLTIQRTQQEDSAVYLCASSKDRSDEKLFFGSGTQLSVL.

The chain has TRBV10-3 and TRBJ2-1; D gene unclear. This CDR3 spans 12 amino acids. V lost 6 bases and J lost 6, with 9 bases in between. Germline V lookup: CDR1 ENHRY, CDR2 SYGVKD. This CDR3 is CAIRKGSNEQFF. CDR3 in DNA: TGTGCCATCAGGAAAGGGTCCAATGAGCAGTTCTTC.

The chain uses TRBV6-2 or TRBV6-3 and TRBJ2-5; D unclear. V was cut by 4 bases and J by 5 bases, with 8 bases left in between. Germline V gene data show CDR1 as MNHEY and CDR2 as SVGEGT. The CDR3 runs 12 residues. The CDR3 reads CASSSQWETQYF. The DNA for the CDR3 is TGTGCCAGCAGTTCCCAGTGGGAGACCCAGTACTTC.

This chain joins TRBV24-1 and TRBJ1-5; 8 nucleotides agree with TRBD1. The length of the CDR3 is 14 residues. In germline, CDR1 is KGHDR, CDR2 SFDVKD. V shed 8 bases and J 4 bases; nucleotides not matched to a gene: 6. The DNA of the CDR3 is TGTGCCACCAAAGGGACAGGACAGAATCAGCCCCAGCATTTT. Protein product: CATKGTGQNQPQHF.

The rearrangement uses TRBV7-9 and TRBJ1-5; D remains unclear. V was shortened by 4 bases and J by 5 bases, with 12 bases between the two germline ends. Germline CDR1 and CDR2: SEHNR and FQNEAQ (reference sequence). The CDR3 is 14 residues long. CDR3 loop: CASSYGVGDQPQHF. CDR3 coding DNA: TGTGCCAGCAGCTACGGGGTTGGGGATCAGCCCCAGCATTTT.

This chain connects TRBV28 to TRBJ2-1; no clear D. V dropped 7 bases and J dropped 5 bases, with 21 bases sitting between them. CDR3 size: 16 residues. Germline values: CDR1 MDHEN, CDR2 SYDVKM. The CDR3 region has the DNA TGTGCCAGCATCTCCCCCACGTCGGACGTAGACAATGAGCAGTTCTTC. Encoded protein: CASISPTSDVDNEQFF. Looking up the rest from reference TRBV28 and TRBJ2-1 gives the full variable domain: DVKVTQSSRYLVKRTGEKVFLECVQDMDHENMFWYRQDPGLGLRLIYFSYDVKMKEKGDIPEGYSVSREKKERFSLILESASTNQTSMYLCASISPTSDVDNEQFFGPGTRLTVL.

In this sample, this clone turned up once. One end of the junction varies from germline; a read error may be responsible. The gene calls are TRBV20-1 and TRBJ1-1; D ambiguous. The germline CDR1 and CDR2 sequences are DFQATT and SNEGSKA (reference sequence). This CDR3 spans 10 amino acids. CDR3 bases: TGCAGTGCTAGTCCAACTGTAGCTTTCTTT. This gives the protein CSASPTVAFF.

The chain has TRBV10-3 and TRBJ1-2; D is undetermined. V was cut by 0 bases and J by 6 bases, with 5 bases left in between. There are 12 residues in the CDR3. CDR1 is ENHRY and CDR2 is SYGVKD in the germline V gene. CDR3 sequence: CAISESNNGYTF. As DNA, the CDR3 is TGTGCCATCAGTGAGTCGAACAATGGCTACACCTTC.

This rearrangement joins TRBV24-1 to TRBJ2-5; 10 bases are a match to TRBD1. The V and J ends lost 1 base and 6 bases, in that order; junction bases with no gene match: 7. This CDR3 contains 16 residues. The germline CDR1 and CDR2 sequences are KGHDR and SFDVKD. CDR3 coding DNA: TGTGCCACCAGTGATTTTACCGGGACAGGGGAAAAGACCCAGTACTTC. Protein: CATSDFTGTGEKTQYF.

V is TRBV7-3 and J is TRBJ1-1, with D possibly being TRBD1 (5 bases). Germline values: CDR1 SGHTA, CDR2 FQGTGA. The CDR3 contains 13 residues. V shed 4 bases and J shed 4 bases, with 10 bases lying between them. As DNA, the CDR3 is TGTGCCAGCAGCTCGGGGGGAGGCACTGAAGCTTTCTTT. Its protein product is CASSSGGGTEAFF. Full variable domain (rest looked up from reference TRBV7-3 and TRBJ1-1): GAGVSQTPSNKVTEKGKYVELRCDPISGHTALYWYRQSLGQGPEFLIYFQGTGAADDSGLPNDRFFAVRPEGSVSTLKIQRTERGDSAVYLCASSSGGGTEAFFGQGTRLTVV.

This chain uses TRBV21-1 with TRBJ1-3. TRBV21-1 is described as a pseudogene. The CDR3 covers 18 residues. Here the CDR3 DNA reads TGTGCCAGTCAGACGGAAAGGTTCAATGGGGTAACAGGAAACACCATATATTTT. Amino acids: CASQTERFNGVTGNTIYF.

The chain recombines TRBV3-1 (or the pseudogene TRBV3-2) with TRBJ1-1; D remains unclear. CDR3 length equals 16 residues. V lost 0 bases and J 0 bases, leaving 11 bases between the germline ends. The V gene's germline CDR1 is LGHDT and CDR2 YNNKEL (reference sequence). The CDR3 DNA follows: TGTGCCAGCAGCCAAGAGCGAGGGCCCCTGAACACTGAAGCTTTCTTT. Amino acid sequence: CASSQERGPLNTEAFF.

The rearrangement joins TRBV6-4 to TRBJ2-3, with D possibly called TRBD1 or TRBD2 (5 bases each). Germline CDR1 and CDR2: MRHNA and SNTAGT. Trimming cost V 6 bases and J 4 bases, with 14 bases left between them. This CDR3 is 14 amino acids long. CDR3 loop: CASSRDGGADTQYF. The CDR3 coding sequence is TGTGCCAGCAGCCGAGATGGGGGTGCAGATACGCAGTATTTT.

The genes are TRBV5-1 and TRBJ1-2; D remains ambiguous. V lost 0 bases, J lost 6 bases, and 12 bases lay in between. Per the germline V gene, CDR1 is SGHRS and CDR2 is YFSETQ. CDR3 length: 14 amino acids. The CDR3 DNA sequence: TGCGCCAGCAGCTTGGACCCTAGGGTAAATGGCTACACCTTC. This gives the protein CASSLDPRVNGYTF.

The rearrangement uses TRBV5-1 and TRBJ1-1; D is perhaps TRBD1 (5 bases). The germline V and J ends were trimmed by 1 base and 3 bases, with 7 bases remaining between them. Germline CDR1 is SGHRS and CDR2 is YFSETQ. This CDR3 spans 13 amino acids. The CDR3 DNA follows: TGCGCCAGCAGCTTGTCGGGGGACACTGAAGCTTTCTTT. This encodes CASSLSGDTEAFF.

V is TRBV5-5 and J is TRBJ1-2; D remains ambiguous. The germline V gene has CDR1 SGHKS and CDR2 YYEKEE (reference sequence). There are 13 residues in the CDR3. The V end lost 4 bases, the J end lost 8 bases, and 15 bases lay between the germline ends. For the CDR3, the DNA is TGTGCCAGCAGCGCCGCCGGCTCGGCGGGCTACACCTTC. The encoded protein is CASSAAGSAGYTF.

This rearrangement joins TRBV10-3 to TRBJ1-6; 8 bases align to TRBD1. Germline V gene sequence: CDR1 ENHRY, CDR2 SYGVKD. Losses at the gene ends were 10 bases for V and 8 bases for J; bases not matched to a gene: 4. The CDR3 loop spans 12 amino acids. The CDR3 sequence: CATTGGDSPLHF. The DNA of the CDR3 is TGTGCCACCACAGGGGGGGATTCACCCCTCCACTTT.

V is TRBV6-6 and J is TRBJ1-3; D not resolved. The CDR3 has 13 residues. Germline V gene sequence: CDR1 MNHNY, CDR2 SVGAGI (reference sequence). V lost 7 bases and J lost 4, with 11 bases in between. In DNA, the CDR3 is TGTGCCAGCACCTTTGCCGAAGGAAACACCATATATTTT. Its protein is CASTFAEGNTIYF.

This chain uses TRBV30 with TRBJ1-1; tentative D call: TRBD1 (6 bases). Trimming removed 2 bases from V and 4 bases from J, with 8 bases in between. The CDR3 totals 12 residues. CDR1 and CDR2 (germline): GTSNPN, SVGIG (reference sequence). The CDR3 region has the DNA TGTGCCTGGAGTCGGACAGTCACTGAAGCTTTCTTT. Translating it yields CAWSRTVTEAFF.

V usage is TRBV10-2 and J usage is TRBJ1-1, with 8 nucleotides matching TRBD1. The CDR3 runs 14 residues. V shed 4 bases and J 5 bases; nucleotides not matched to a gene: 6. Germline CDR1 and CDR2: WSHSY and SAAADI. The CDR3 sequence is CASSVQGARTEAFF. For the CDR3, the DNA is TGCGCCAGCAGTGTCCAGGGGGCCAGGACTGAAGCTTTCTTT.

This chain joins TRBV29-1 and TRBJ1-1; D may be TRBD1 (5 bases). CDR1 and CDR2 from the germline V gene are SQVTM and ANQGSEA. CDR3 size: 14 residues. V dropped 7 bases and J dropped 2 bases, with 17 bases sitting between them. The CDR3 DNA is TGCAGCGCTGGTTCTACCGGGGCTAACACTGAAGCTTTCTTT. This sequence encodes CSAGSTGANTEAFF. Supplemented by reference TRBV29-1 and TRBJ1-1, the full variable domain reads SAVISQKPSRDICQRGTSLTIQCQVDSQVTMMFWYRQQPGQSLTLIATANQGSEATYESGFVIDKFPISRPNLTFSTLTVSNMSPEDSSIYLCSAGSTGANTEAFFGQGTRLTVV.

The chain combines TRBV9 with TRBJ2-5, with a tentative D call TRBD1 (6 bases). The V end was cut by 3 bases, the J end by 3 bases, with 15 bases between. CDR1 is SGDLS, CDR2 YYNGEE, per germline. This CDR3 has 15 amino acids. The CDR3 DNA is TGTGCCAGCAGCGCCACCGGGACAAAAGAAGAGACCCAGTACTTC. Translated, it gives CASSATGTKEETQYF. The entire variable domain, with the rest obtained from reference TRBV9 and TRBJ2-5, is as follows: DSGVTQTPKHLITATGQRVTLRCSPRSGDLSVYWYQQSLDQGLQFLIQYYNGEERAKGNILERFSAQQFPDLHSELNLSSLELGDSALYFCASSATGTKEETQYFGPGTRLLVL.

The CDR3 DNA follows: TGTGCCAGCAGCTCGGGGGTTAGCAATCAGCCCCAGCATTTT. Translating gives CASSSGVSNQPQHF. This chain uses TRBV5-6 with TRBJ1-5, with D possibly matching TRBD1 (5 bases). Germline values: CDR1 SGHDT, CDR2 YYEEEE. V lost 3 bases and J lost 0, with 7 bases in between. This CDR3 spans 14 amino acids.

CDR3 in amino acids: CASSLSGNNEKLFF. DNA of the CDR3: TGTGCCAGCAGCTTATCAGGAAATAATGAAAAACTGTTTTTT. The rearrangement links TRBV7-9 to TRBJ1-4, with D uncertain. This CDR3 contains 14 residues. Trimming cost V 2 bases and J 4 bases, with 8 bases left between them. Germline CDR1 reads SEHNR; CDR2 reads FQNEAQ (reference sequence). Filled out from reference TRBV7-9 and TRBJ1-4, the complete variable domain reads DTGVSQNPRHKITKRGQNVTFRCDPISEHNRLYWYRQTLGQGPEFLTYFQNEAQLEKSRLLSDRFSAERPKGSFSTLEIQRTEQGDSAMYLCASSLSGNNEKLFFGSGTQLSVL.

As DNA, the CDR3 is TGCAGTGCTAGCCGTCAAGAGACCCAGTACTTC. Translation gives CSASRQETQYF. The rearrangement links TRBV20-1 to TRBJ2-5; D is uncertain. CDR3 length: 11 amino acids. The V gene lost 3 bases and the J gene lost 2 bases, with 4 bases spanning the gap. Germline V gene data show CDR1 as DFQATT and CDR2 as SNEGSKA (reference sequence).

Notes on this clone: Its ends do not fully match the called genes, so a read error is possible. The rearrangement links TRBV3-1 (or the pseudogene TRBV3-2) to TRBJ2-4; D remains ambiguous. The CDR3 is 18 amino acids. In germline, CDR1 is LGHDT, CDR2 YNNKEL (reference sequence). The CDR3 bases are TGTGCCAGCAGCCTTAACGCTCCCATTTGCAAAGAAAAAAACATTCGGTACTTC. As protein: CASSLNAPICKEKNIRYF.

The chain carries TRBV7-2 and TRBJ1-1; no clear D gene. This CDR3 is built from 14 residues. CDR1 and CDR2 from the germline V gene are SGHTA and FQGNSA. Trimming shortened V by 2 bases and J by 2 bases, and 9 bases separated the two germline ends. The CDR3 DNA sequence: TGTGCCAGCAGCTTACAACAGACCAACACTGAAGCTTTCTTT. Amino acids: CASSLQQTNTEAFF.

Written as DNA, the CDR3 is TGTGCCAGTAGTATGTGGGAGGGCAAAGAAGGGGAGCTGTTTTTT. Its translation: CASSMWEGKEGELFF. V gene TRBV19 combines with J gene TRBJ2-2; 7 bases map to TRBD2. J lost 8 bases, V lost 3 bases, and 9 bases had no gene match. CDR1 is LNHDA, CDR2 SQIVND, per germline (reference sequence). This CDR3 contains 15 residues.

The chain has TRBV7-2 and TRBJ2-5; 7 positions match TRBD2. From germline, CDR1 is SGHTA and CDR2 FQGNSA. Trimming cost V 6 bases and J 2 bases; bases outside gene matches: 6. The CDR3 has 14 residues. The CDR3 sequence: CASRPLGGQETQYF. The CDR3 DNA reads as TGTGCCAGCAGACCCCTGGGGGGGCAAGAGACCCAGTACTTC.

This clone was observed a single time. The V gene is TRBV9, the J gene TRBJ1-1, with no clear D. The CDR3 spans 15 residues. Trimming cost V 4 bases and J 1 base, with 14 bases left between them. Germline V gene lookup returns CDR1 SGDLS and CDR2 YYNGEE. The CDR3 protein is CASSSPSLGNTEAFF. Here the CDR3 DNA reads TGTGCCAGCAGCTCGCCTTCTTTGGGGAACACTGAAGCTTTCTTT.